The clone carrying this TCR beta chain was counted a single time. This sample includes further DNA sequences coding for the same CDR3. Germline V gene data show CDR1 as SGHRS and CDR2 as YFSETQ. V lost 0 bases and J 4 bases, leaving 10 bases between the germline ends. This CDR3 contains 14 residues. The sample comes from a study of blood T cell repertoires in COVID-19. For the study at large: Sites in the United States, Italy and Spain provided acute and convalescent COVID-19 samples. The cDNA or gDNA used as material had been derived from T cells, B-cell-depleted T cells, or PBMCs.

The authors' processing: Estimation of nucleated cell counts was performed using reference gene primer amplification. Produced via immunoSEQ multiplex PCR; TCRdb's table is partial and in-frame only. That table supplies the V and J calls and clone size; D and trimming were determined from the DNA. Of around 150,000 clones in the sample, about 93% were seen once. Sequenced material: peripheral blood. The genes are TRBV5-1 and TRBJ2-5, with D perhaps matching TRBD2 (6 bases). The origin of this receptor is a woman in her fifties or sixties with acute or convalescent COVID-19. CDR3 sequence: CASSLGRGGETQYF. The CDR3 region has the DNA TGCGCCAGCAGCTTGGGGAGGGGAGGAGAGACCCAGTACTTC.